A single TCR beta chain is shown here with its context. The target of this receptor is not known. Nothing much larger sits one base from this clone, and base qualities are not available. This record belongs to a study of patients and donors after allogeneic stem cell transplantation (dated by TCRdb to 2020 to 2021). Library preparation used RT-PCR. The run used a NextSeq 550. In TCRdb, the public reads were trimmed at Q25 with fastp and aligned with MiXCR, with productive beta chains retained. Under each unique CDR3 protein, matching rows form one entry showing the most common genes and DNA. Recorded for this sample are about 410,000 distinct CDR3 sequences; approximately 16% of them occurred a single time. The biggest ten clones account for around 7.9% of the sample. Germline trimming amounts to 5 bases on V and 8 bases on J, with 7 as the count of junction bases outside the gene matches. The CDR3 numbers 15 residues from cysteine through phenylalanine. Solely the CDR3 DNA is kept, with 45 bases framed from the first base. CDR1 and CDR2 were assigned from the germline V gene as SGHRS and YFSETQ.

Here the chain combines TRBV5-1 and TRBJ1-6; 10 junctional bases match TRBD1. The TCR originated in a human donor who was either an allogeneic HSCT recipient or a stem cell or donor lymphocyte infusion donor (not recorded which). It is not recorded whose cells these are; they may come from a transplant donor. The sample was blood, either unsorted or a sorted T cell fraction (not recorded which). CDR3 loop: CASRQLTGGDSPLHF. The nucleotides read TGCGCCAGCAGGCAACTGACAGGGGGCGATTCACCCCTCCACTTT.